This T cell receptor beta chain comes out of a study of blood T cell repertoires in COVID-19. Turning to the study itself: Samples of COVID-19 (acute and convalescent) were obtained from the United States, Italy and Spain. T cells, B-cell-depleted T cells, or PBMCs provided the cDNA or gDNA that served as material.

The length of the CDR3 is 14 residues. The J segment lost 7 bases and the V segment lost 8 bases, leaving 13 bases of the junction unmatched. CDR1 is SGHTA and CDR2 is FQGNSA in the germline V gene. In the source study's methods: Cell counts per sample came from amplifying reference gene primers. Profiled with immunoSEQ multiplex PCR; TCRdb holds only in-frame clones, not every one. V and J calls plus clone size are reproduced from that table; the DNA served to infer D and trimming. The data contain tens of thousands of clones, over 80% of them singletons. The sequence was obtained from a man aged 50-59 years with acute or convalescent COVID-19. The sequenced sample was peripheral blood. This chain uses TRBV7-2 with TRBJ2-7; 8 positions agree with TRBD1. The CDR3 DNA reads as TGTGCCAGCGTGATGGGACAGGCGATGGGGGAGCAGTACTTC. Amino acid sequence: CASVMGQAMGEQYF.